Below, 8 T cell receptor beta chains from the same sample are listed, as sequenced in a study of Ad26.COV2.S vaccination and SARS-CoV-2 variants. Method: immunoSEQ multiplex PCR; TCRdb's copy keeps in-frame clones and lacks some. The table shows about 350,000 clones, with around nine tenths occurring only once. Regarding treatment: roughly 20 received Ad26.COV2.S at low or high dose, single or two shots; about five received placebo; per-sample allocation not given. Collection of the samples took place on day 63 after the first injection of vaccine or placebo. The sample in question was peripheral blood, obtained in a trial of Ad26.COV2.S vaccine versus placebo. The source is a person between 18 and 65 years old who received the Ad26.COV2.S COVID-19 vaccine or a placebo.

This clone came up once. V and J are TRBV5-6 and TRBJ2-2; TRBD1 agrees at 7 bases. This CDR3 region has 16 residues. The germline V gene has CDR1 SGHDT and CDR2 YYEEEE. V shed 1 base and J 2 bases; nucleotides not matched to a gene: 5. The CDR3 spells CASSLYQGVNTGELFF. The CDR3 region has the DNA TGTGCCAGCAGCTTGTATCAGGGGGTTAACACCGGGGAGCTGTTTTTT.

This clone was observed a single time. The V call is TRBV6-5, the J call TRBJ1-2, with TRBD1 matching 11 bases. Germline V gives CDR1 MNHEY, CDR2 SVGAGI. The CDR3 has 15 residues. The ends lost 5 bases at V and 7 bases at J; junction bases unmatched: 9. The CDR3 is CASSQHLGTGGGYTF. The CDR3 nucleotides are TGTGCCAGCAGTCAGCACCTCGGGACAGGGGGTGGCTACACCTTC.

V usage is TRBV27 and J usage is TRBJ2-1; D is ambiguous. Germline V gives CDR1 MNHEY, CDR2 SMNVEV (reference sequence). The CDR3 is 13 residues long. The V gene lost 0 bases and the J gene lost 8 bases, with 8 bases spanning the gap. DNA for the CDR3: TGTGCCAGCAGTTTATCCGCAGAGTATGAGCAGTTCTTC. Its protein product is CASSLSAEYEQFF.

The V and J genes are TRBV5-1 and TRBJ2-1, with 9 bases aligning to TRBD2. The CDR3 contains 15 residues. V shed 1 base, J shed 6 bases, and the junction held 5 bases outside the gene matches. Looked up from germline, CDR1 is SGHRS and CDR2 is YFSETQ. CDR3 in DNA: TGCGCCAGCAGCTTGAGGGCGGGAGGGACCAATGAGCAGTTCTTC. It is translated as CASSLRAGGTNEQFF. Drawing the rest from reference TRBV5-1 and TRBJ2-1, the complete variable domain is KAGVTQTPRYLIKTRGQQVTLSCSPISGHRSVSWYQQTPGQGLQFLFEYFSETQRNKGNFPGRFSGRQFSNSRSEMNVSTLELGDSALYLCASSLRAGGTNEQFFGPGTRLTVL.

The rearrangement links TRBV28 to TRBJ2-1; 8 bases are shared with TRBD2. Germline V gene sequence: CDR1 MDHEN, CDR2 SYDVKM. After removal of 4 bases from V and 9 bases from J, the junction contained 8 bases not matched to a gene. CDR3 length equals 14 residues. CDR3 residues: CASSSPAGAGEQFF. CDR3 in DNA: TGTGCCAGCAGTTCGCCAGCGGGAGCGGGTGAGCAGTTCTTC.

The chain joins TRBV28 to TRBJ1-2, with D uncertain. V lost 3 bases and J 0 bases, leaving 8 bases between the germline ends. The germline CDR1 and CDR2 sequences are MDHEN and SYDVKM. The CDR3 spans 14 residues. The CDR3 spells CASSFGRANYGYTF. The CDR3 nucleotides are TGTGCCAGCAGTTTCGGTAGGGCTAACTATGGCTACACCTTC.

This clone was found once. V usage is TRBV5-1 and J usage is TRBJ2-6; 7 bases are a match to TRBD2. V lost 0 bases, J lost 3 bases, and 0 bases stayed unmatched. This CDR3 has 15 residues. Per germline, CDR1 SGHRS and CDR2 YFSETQ. CDR3 sequence: CASSLVAGGANVLTF. Written as DNA, the CDR3 is TGCGCCAGCAGCTTGGTAGCGGGTGGGGCCAACGTCCTGACTTTC.

The table lists this clone with a few counts. V usage is TRBV7-2 and J usage is TRBJ1-5; TRBD1 might be the D (5 bases). The CDR3 runs 14 residues. V was pared by 5 bases and J by 2 bases, with 10 bases between. Germline CDR1 SGHTA, CDR2 FQGNSA. CDR3 DNA sequence: TGTGCCAGCAGCCCCCAGGGTGGCAATCAGCCCCAGCATTTT. Its protein is CASSPQGGNQPQHF.